Detailed here is one T cell receptor (beta chain). The ends lost 1 base at V and 7 bases at J; junction bases unmatched: 2. The CDR3 spans 14 residues. The germline V gene encodes CDR1 SEHNR and CDR2 FQNEAQ (reference sequence). Assay used: immunoSEQ multiplex PCR; TCRdb lists only in-frame clones, some missing. Of about 1,800,000 clones detected, about 95% appear once; the ten largest clones hold 1.2%. The data belong to a study of shared clonotypes between healthy human individuals. Terminally differentiated effector memory CD45RA+ cells were excluded from the naive CD8 cells, which were CD45RO-negative and positively selected for CCR7.

Specimen: naive CD8+ T cells sorted from blood. The sequence was obtained from a man younger than 35 in good health. V usage is TRBV7-9 and J usage is TRBJ2-1; 9 nucleotides line up with TRBD1. The CDR3 DNA follows: TGTGCCAGCAGCTTAGAACAGGGGGCTAATGAGCAGTTCTTC. Residues: CASSLEQGANEQFF.